This TCR beta chain appears in the sequencing data of a study of cytomegalovirus exposure and HLA in healthy donors. On the study more broadly: Samples from HLA-typed donors yielded 85 million to 95 million unique TCRs in an early data release. Study-wide points: One cluster of highly shared sequence variants probably arose as a sequencing artifact. For TCR beta chains, V- and J-gene trimming was later linked to a missense DCLRE1C variant.

This CDR3 has 15 amino acids. Trimming took 2 bases from V and 4 from J, leaving 13 bases between them. CDR1 is SGHKS, CDR2 YYEKEE, per germline (reference sequence). Unrecorded immune exposures were likely, despite nominal health at sampling. PCR was performed using 60 Vbeta and 13 Jbeta primers. Some clones are missing from TCRdb's copy, which holds only in-frame ones; the method was immunoSEQ multiplex PCR. The sample holds 100,000 to 150,000 clones; about 61% are singletons and the top ten take roughly 2.5%. This clone was found once. Its target is unknown. This TCR derives from a woman aged 40 to 55 in good health and CMV-seronegative. Source material: PBMCs. The chain is built from TRBV5-5 and TRBJ1-5; TRBD1 is a possible D gene (6 bases). The CDR3 nucleotides read TGTGCCAGCAGCTTACAGGGACGGCGAAATCAGCCCCAGCATTTT. This translates into CASSLQGRRNQPQHF.